Here is one T cell receptor beta chain with its context. The antigen remains unidentified. For CDR3 and TCR beta VDJ profiling, genomic DNA was the template used. MiXCR, run by TCRdb on the reads, gives a single entry per CDR3 protein. The table records around 130,000 distinct CDR3 sequences, approximately 61% of them present only once. This CDR3 region has 12 residues. Germline V gene lookup returns CDR1 KGHDR and CDR2 SFDVKD. V gave up 11 bases and J gave up 9 bases; unmatched junction bases: 9. The data derive from a study of CD8+CD57+ T cells in acquired aplastic anemia. Across the whole study: DNA from sorted CD4+ and CD8+ cells averaged roughly 3.2 ug.

Sequencing involved patients with CD8+CD57+ cell expansion previously shown by flow cytometry. The study, taken as a whole, reports: Patient and control CD8+ Simpson's diversity was not significantly different. Almost 30 CD8+ CDR3 sequences occurred in both the patients and the controls.

Sequenced sample: sorted CD4+, CD8+, or CD8+CD57+ T cells (not recorded which) from PBMCs. This chain uses TRBV24-1 with TRBJ2-1, with TRBD1 matching 7 bases. The TCR sequence derives from a human donor with aplastic anemia. The CDR3 DNA reads TGTGCCATCGGGACAGCTTTGGGTGAGCAGTTCTTC. It is translated as CAIGTALGEQFF.